A single sample gave rise to the 14 T cell receptor beta chains below, sequenced in a study of glioma-infiltrating T cells. Using RNA template, CDR3s of TCR alpha and beta were amplified with iRepertoire arm-PCR. Each CDR3 protein is one row after TCRdb ran MiXCR on the multiplex PCR reads. The sample lists about 140,000 distinct CDR3 sequences; around 42% were seen once. The sequenced sample was glioma tissue, nonneoplastic brain tissue, or PBMCs (not recorded which). All receptors derive from a human donor with low-grade glioma or glioblastoma, undergoing nonglioma brain surgery, or in good health (not recorded which).

To note about this clonotype: A read error may produce the germline difference seen at one junction end. The chain's CDR3 is CASSLVRRNTGAFF. In DNA, the CDR3 is TGTGCCAGCAGCTTGGTCAGGAGAAACACTGGAGCTTTCTTT. V gene TRBV11-2 combines with J gene TRBJ1-1, with D unclear. CDR3 size: 14 residues. Germline V CDR1 and CDR2: SGHAT, FQNNGV.

This clonotype was seen a few times. A junction boundary mismatches the germline segment, possibly from a read error. The chain couples TRBV7-9 to TRBJ1-3; maybe TRBD1 (5 bases). Per germline, CDR1 SEHNR and CDR2 FQNEAQ (reference sequence). This CDR3 is built from 14 residues. In DNA, the CDR3 is TGTGCCTGCAGCACCGGGGCGCAGGGAAACACCATATATTTT. It codes for CACSTGAQGNTIYF.

As concerns this clonotype: The junction departs from the called germline gene at one end, perhaps through a read error. The J gene is TRBJ2-7, the V gene TRBV6-5; D could derive from TRBD1 or TRBD2 (5 bases each). The CDR3 is made up of 12 amino acids. CDR1 is MNHEY and CDR2 is SVGAGI in the germline V gene. The CDR3 DNA follows: TGTGCCAGCAGTGGGACCGGCTACGAGCAGCACTTC. Residues: CASSGTGYEQHF.

The chain is built from TRBV4-3 and TRBJ2-1; D is uncertain. Germline V lookup: CDR1 LGHNA, CDR2 YSLEER. Trimming left V 1 base short and J 0 bases short, with 10 bases between. The CDR3 length is 16 residues. CDR3 DNA sequence: TGCGCCAGCAGCCAAGTGGACGTTTTCTCCTACAATGAGCAGTTCTTC. Protein product: CASSQVDVFSYNEQFF.

This clonotype was seen many times. V gene TRBV12-3 or TRBV12-4 combines with J gene TRBJ1-3; D possibly corresponds to TRBD1 (5 bases). Trimming took off 6 bases at V and 1 base at J, with 13 bases between the two ends. The CDR3 spans 15 residues. The CDR3 loop reads CASSDTTGSGNTIYF. The CDR3 nucleotides read TGTGCCAGCAGCGACACTACAGGATCTGGAAACACCATATATTTT.

The V call is TRBV20-1, the J call TRBJ2-7, with 7 bases aligning to TRBD1. The CDR3 spans 18 residues. CDR1 is DFQATT, CDR2 SNEGSKA, per germline (reference sequence). The V and J ends lost 0 bases and 1 base, in that order; junction bases with no gene match: 15. CDR3 residues: CSARDYARATGTSYEQYF. The CDR3 DNA reads TGCAGTGCTAGAGATTATGCCCGAGCGACAGGGACGTCCTACGAGCAGTACTTC.

This clonotype was counted a few times. This chain links TRBV6-2 or TRBV6-3 with TRBJ1-2; TRBD1 is a possible D gene (5 bases). This CDR3 spans 15 amino acids. Trimming cost V 6 bases and J 6 bases, with 20 bases left between them. CDR1 is MNHEY, CDR2 SVGEGT, per germline. The CDR3 sequence: CASSAQRGQVHGYTF. The CDR3 DNA reads as TGTGCCAGCAGCGCCCAACGCGGACAAGTCCATGGCTACACCTTC.

This clonotype was found once. The chain recombines TRBV4-1 with TRBJ2-3; 8 bases are shared with TRBD2. Germline V lookup: CDR1 MGHRA, CDR2 YSYEKL. The length of the CDR3 is 15 residues. V dropped 3 bases and J dropped 4; count of bases not matched to a gene: 6. In DNA form, the CDR3 reads TGCGCCAGCAGCCACCTGAGGACTAGCTCAGATACGCAGTATTTT. This gives the protein CASSHLRTSSDTQYF.

This sequence joins TRBV12-3 or TRBV12-4 and TRBJ2-1, with 8 bases matching TRBD2. This CDR3 region has 20 residues. The V segment lost 4 bases and the J segment 6 bases; nucleotides outside the gene matches: 23. Here the CDR3 reads CASSSPAAGAGTPHGNEQFF. In DNA form, the CDR3 reads TGTGCCAGCAGTTCCCCGGCAGCGGGAGCGGGCACCCCGCACGGCAATGAGCAGTTCTTC.

This chain links TRBV7-9 with TRBJ2-1; 10 positions agree with TRBD1. The CDR3 has 17 amino acids. V shed 6 bases and J 4 bases; nucleotides not matched to a gene: 12. Germline V gene data show CDR1 as SEHNR and CDR2 as FQNEAQ (reference sequence). CDR3 amino acids: CASSSLGRTGGYNEQFF. The CDR3 coding sequence is TGTGCCAGCAGTTCCCTGGGTCGGACAGGGGGTTACAATGAGCAGTTCTTC.

The CDR3 protein is CASSLGQGVQYEQYF. DNA of the CDR3: TGTGCCAGCAGCTTAGGGCAGGGCGTGCAGTACGAGCAGTACTTC. J is TRBJ2-7 and V is TRBV7-2; D possibly corresponds to TRBD1 (5 bases). The CDR3 consists of 15 residues. CDR1 is SGHTA and CDR2 is FQGNSA in the germline V gene. Trimming took 1 base from V and 4 from J, leaving 14 bases between them.

The V and J genes are TRBV6-2 or TRBV6-3 and TRBJ1-2, with D possibly matching TRBD1 (6 bases). CDR1 and CDR2 from the germline V gene are MNHEY and SVGEGT. Deletions cut 8 bases from V and 1 base from J, with 11 bases between. There are 13 residues in the CDR3. This CDR3 is CASQDSLNYGYTF. Here the CDR3 DNA reads TGTGCCAGCCAGGACAGTCTTAACTATGGCTACACCTTC.

This clonotype has just a few counts. The junction shows a germline mismatch at one end, possibly a read error. The V gene is TRBV7-6, the J gene TRBJ2-5; D might be TRBD1 (6 bases). Germline CDR1 and CDR2: SGHVS and FNYEAQ. CDR3 length equals 14 residues. The CDR3 bases are TGTGCCCGCAGCTTAACAGGGATGATAGAGACCCAGTACTTC. It codes for CARSLTGMIETQYF.

This clonotype was seen more than once but under ten times. The chain employs TRBV28 and TRBJ1-4; unclear D gene. Trimming cost V 7 bases and J 0 bases, with 9 bases left between them. The CDR3 is made up of 14 amino acids. Germline V gene sequence: CDR1 MDHEN, CDR2 SYDVKM. CDR3 nucleotide sequence: TGTGCCAGCACCACTTCCCCAACTAATGAAAAACTGTTTTTT. Translation: CASTTSPTNEKLFF.